One sample yielded the 7 T cell receptor beta chains listed below, sequenced in a study of cytomegalovirus exposure and HLA in healthy donors. The primer mix had 60 Vbeta and 13 Jbeta primers. Assay: immunoSEQ multiplex PCR; the TCRdb copy retains only in-frame clones and omits some. Of over 200,000 clones listed, 70% to 80% are singletons. Sequenced: PBMCs. The receptors here all came from a woman younger than 45 in good health and CMV-seronegative.

This clone was counted only a few times. The chain employs TRBV5-1 and TRBJ2-1; the D is unclear. Trimming removed 3 bases from V and 1 base from J, with 14 bases in between. The CDR3 sequence is 16 residues long. Germline-derived CDR1 and CDR2 are SGHRS and YFSETQ. CDR3 in DNA: TGCGCCAGCAGCTCCCAGGTAGGCGCTTCCTACAATGAGCAGTTCTTC. Translated, it gives CASSSQVGASYNEQFF.

The V and J genes are TRBV10-3 and TRBJ2-1; 9 bases are a match to TRBD1. The V segment lost 9 bases and the J segment 7 bases; nucleotides outside the gene matches: 1. Germline lookup yields CDR1 ENHRY and CDR2 SYGVKD. This CDR3 contains 11 residues. For the CDR3, the DNA is TGTGCCATAGACAGGGGGAATGAGCAGTTCTTC. Amino acid sequence: CAIDRGNEQFF.

V usage is TRBV27 and J usage is TRBJ2-7; D unclear. V gave up 4 bases and J gave up 3 bases, with 13 bases separating them. Germline V gives CDR1 MNHEY, CDR2 SMNVEV (reference sequence). The CDR3 covers 14 residues. The CDR3 loop is CASSSSPRDYEQYF. CDR3 sequence (DNA): TGTGCCAGCAGTTCATCCCCTAGAGACTACGAGCAGTACTTC.

Concerning this clone itself: Mismatch with germline at one junction end may stem from a read error. The J gene is TRBJ2-7, the V gene TRBV19, with 10 bases lining up with TRBD2. The germline gives CDR1 LNHDA, CDR2 SQIVND (reference sequence). This CDR3 has 17 residues. CDR3 sequence reads: CVSSIQSVASGRYEQYF. Written as DNA, the CDR3 is TGTGTCAGTAGTATCCAGTCTGTGGCTAGCGGGAGATACGAGCAGTACTTC.

The chain combines TRBV7-3 with TRBJ1-1; D possibly corresponds to TRBD1 (5 bases). With 2 bases removed from V and 7 bases from J, the gap between germline ends came to 11 bases. Germline CDR1 and CDR2: SGHTA and FQGTGA. The CDR3 loop spans 13 amino acids. CDR3 DNA sequence: TGTGCCAGCAGCTTAGGGCAGGGACTTGAAGCTTTCTTT. Encoded protein: CASSLGQGLEAFF.

V gene TRBV7-9 combines with J gene TRBJ2-6; a weak D match, TRBD1 (7 bases). Germline CDR1 reads SEHNR; CDR2 reads FQNEAQ (reference sequence). Trimming left V 5 bases short and J 2 bases short, with 10 bases between. CDR3 length: 15 residues. CDR3 sequence (DNA): TGTGCCAGCAGCGTCAGGGGGGCTGGGGCCAACGTCCTGACTTTC. It encodes CASSVRGAGANVLTF.

As regards this clone: The sample contains more than one DNA sequence encoding this CDR3. The genes are TRBV2 and TRBJ2-3; 7 nucleotides match TRBD1. Trimming removed 6 bases from V and 0 bases from J; junction bases left unmatched: 3. CDR1 and CDR2 from the germline V gene are SNHLY and FYNNEI. This CDR3 contains 14 residues. The CDR3 here is CASSPGQSTDTQYF. The CDR3 DNA is TGTGCCAGCAGCCCGGGACAGAGCACAGATACGCAGTATTTT.